The rows below give T cell receptor beta chains drawn from one sample of a study of cytotoxic CD8 clonotypes in ibrutinib-treated CLL. Profiling relied on immunoSEQ multiplex PCR, and the TCRdb table lists in-frame clones only, not all of them. The profile shows 73,000 or so clones, 68% of them singletons. The sample was PBMCs, taken after 12 months of ibrutinib treatment. The receptor set was obtained from a human donor with chronic lymphocytic leukemia. Both conserved end residues are part of each CDR3. Fields, in order: clone size, J gene, V gene, D gene, CDR3 protein, CDR3 DNA. D genes are given only for firm matches. Only part of the rows carry a size: once, few, many, or a class if the clone is expanded.

- | TRBJ2-2 | TRBV5-4 | - | CASSLLPGTGELFF | TGTGCCAGCAGCTTGCTACCGGGAACCGGGGAGCTGTTTTTT
few | TRBJ1-2 | TRBV6-5 | - | CASSLSGFYTF | TGTGCCAGCAGTTTATCAGGATTCTACACCTTC
- | TRBJ2-2 | TRBV5-1 | TRBD1 | CASSSGTGGLGELFF | TGCGCCAGCAGCTCCGGGACAGGGGGCCTCGGGGAGCTGTTTTTT
few | TRBJ1-1 | TRBV27 | - | CASSAPGRNTEAFF | TGTGCCAGCAGTGCGCCGGGACGGAACACTGAAGCTTTCTTT
- | TRBJ1-4 | TRBV9 | - | CASSEGGTNEKLFF | TGTGCCAGCAGCGAGGGGGGAACTAATGAAAAACTGTTTTTT
- | TRBJ2-1 | TRBV29-1 | TRBD1 | CSLGTGGYNEQFF | TGCAGCCTCGGGACAGGGGGCTACAATGAGCAGTTCTTC
- | TRBJ1-3 | TRBV25-1 | - | CASSEGGSGNTIYF | TGTGCCAGCAGTGAAGGCGGCTCTGGAAACACCATATATTTT
- | TRBJ2-5 | TRBV5-1 | - | CASSLEAGKQETQYF | TGCGCCAGCAGCTTGGAGGCGGGTAAACAAGAGACCCAGTACTTC
few | TRBJ1-6 | TRBV5-4 | TRBD1 | CASSLRQGANSPLHF | TGTGCCAGCAGCTTAAGACAGGGGGCGAATTCACCCCTCCACTTT
- | TRBJ1-3 | TRBV30 | TRBD1 | CAWSDGQGGSGNTIYF | TGTGCCTGGAGCGACGGACAGGGGGGCTCTGGAAACACCATATATTTT
- | TRBJ1-2 | TRBV19 | TRBD1 | CASSRTGQSNYGYTF | TGTGCCAGTAGTAGGACAGGCCAATCTAACTATGGCTACACCTTC
- | TRBJ2-2 | TRBV11-2 | - | CASSAASDYTGELFF | TGTGCCAGCAGCGCCGCTAGCGATTACACCGGGGAGCTGTTTTTT
- | TRBJ2-3 | TRBV7-6 | TRBD2 | CASSILVASGGAYNTDTQYF | TGTGCCAGCAGCATCCTCGTGGCTAGCGGGGGGGCCTATAATACAGATACGCAGTATTTT
few | TRBJ1-4 | TRBV5-5 | - | CASSLEHPNEKLFF | TGTGCCAGCAGCTTGGAGCACCCTAATGAAAAACTGTTTTTT
- | TRBJ2-7 | TRBV27 | - | CASSTTGYSSYEQYF | TGTGCCAGCAGTACTACAGGGTATAGCTCCTACGAGCAGTACTTC
- | TRBJ1-4 | TRBV6-5 | - | CASSSWTEHNEKLFF | TGTGCCAGCAGTTCCTGGACAGAGCATAATGAAAAACTGTTTTTT
- | TRBJ1-1 | TRBV30 | - | CAWKYSPGIEAFF | TGTGCCTGGAAATACTCTCCGGGGATTGAAGCTTTCTTT
few | TRBJ2-3 | TRBV6-1 | - | CASSDPYGGGADTQYF | TGTGCCAGCAGTGACCCCTACGGAGGGGGGGCAGATACGCAGTATTTT
- | TRBJ2-7 | TRBV6-1 | - | CASSPQGGRYEQYF | TGTGCCAGCAGTCCACAGGGTGGTCGCTACGAGCAGTACTTC
- | TRBJ1-6 | TRBV7-8 | - | CASSAHRAYNSPLHF | TGTGCCAGCAGCGCCCACAGGGCCTATAATTCACCCCTCCACTTT
- | TRBJ1-2 | TRBV6-6 | - | CASSYRTFSYGYTF | TGTGCCAGCAGTTACCGGACTTTTAGCTATGGCTACACCTTC
- | TRBJ2-3 | TRBV19 | TRBD2 | CASSIGGRGGPPDTQYF | TGTGCCAGTAGTATAGGAGGACGGGGGGGCCCTCCAGATACGCAGTATTTT
- | TRBJ2-1 | TRBV4-3 | - | CASSQGSRGFLYNEQFF | TGCGCCAGCAGCCAAGGGTCCCGGGGATTTCTCTACAATGAGCAGTTCTTC
- | TRBJ1-1 | TRBV2 | TRBD1 | CASSEIRGDTEAFF | TGTGCCAGCAGTGAAATCAGGGGGGATACTGAAGCTTTCTTT
- | TRBJ1-1 | TRBV30 | TRBD1 | CAWSGQGISEAFF | TGTGCCTGGAGTGGACAGGGAATCTCTGAAGCTTTCTTT
few | TRBJ1-3 | TRBV10-3 | TRBD1 | CAISEPLQGIRSGNTIYF | TGTGCCATCAGTGAGCCATTACAGGGGATTAGATCTGGAAACACCATATATTTT
- | TRBJ1-2 | TRBV28 | TRBD1 | CASSWGQNYGYTF | TGTGCCAGCAGTTGGGGACAGAACTATGGCTACACCTTC
medium-sized | TRBJ1-5 | TRBV7-8 | - | CASSLKVDSNQPQHF | TGTGCCAGCAGCTTAAAGGTCGATAGCAATCAGCCCCAGCATTTT
- | TRBJ2-3 | TRBV29-1 | TRBD2 | CSVEGSGGDTQYF | TGCAGCGTTGAAGGTAGCGGGGGGGATACGCAGTATTTT
- | TRBJ2-7 | TRBV5-6 | - | CASRVPGSINEQYF | TGTGCCAGCAGGGTCCCCGGGTCGATCAACGAGCAGTACTTC
- | TRBJ2-1 | TRBV4-3 | - | CASSLIVAGYNEQFF | TGCGCCAGCAGCCTTATCGTTGCGGGTTACAATGAGCAGTTCTTC
- | TRBJ1-5 | TRBV19 | - | CASSQGIAANQPQHF | TGTGCCAGTAGTCAAGGCATTGCGGCAAATCAGCCCCAGCATTTT
- | TRBJ2-7 | TRBV5-1 | - | CASSLQTGYEQYF | TGCGCCAGCAGCTTGCAGACAGGCTACGAGCAGTACTTC
- | TRBJ2-1 | TRBV11-2 | - | CASSSRGGSSYNEQFF | TGTGCCAGCAGCTCGAGAGGGGGGAGCTCCTACAATGAGCAGTTCTTC
- | TRBJ1-1 | TRBV21-1 | - | CASSNPAVGEGTEAFF | -
few | TRBJ2-7 | TRBV28 | TRBD2 | CASTSPTGGTYEQYF | TGTGCCAGCACCTCCCCCACGGGGGGAACCTACGAGCAGTACTTC
- | TRBJ1-1 | TRBV6-5 | TRBD1 | CASSRTGNTETFF | TGTGCCAGCAGTCGGACAGGGAACACTGAAACTTTCTTT
- | TRBJ1-1 | TRBV6-5 | - | CASGMGENTEAFF | TGTGCCAGCGGTATGGGAGAGAACACTGAAGCTTTCTTT
few | TRBJ1-2 | TRBV5-6 | - | CASSSYGIRSNYGYTF | TGTGCCAGCAGCTCCTACGGGATAAGGTCGAACTATGGCTACACCTTC
few | TRBJ1-6 | TRBV5-1 | - | CASSPTTLSNSPLHF | TGCGCCAGCAGCCCTACGACTCTTAGTAATTCACCCCTCCACTTT
few | TRBJ1-2 | TRBV6-1 | - | CASSEYRDDPYGYTF | TGTGCCAGCAGTGAATATCGGGATGACCCTTATGGCTACACCTTC
- | TRBJ1-2 | TRBV9 | - | CASSSREAFGYTF | TGTGCCAGCAGCTCCCGGGAGGCCTTTGGCTACACCTTC
- | TRBJ1-5 | TRBV5-1 | - | CASSLAGGSNQPQHF | TGCGCCAGCAGCTTGGCCGGTGGGAGCAATCAGCCCCAGCATTTT
- | TRBJ1-4 | TRBV18 | TRBD1 | CASSPDRGWNEKLFF | TGTGCCAGCTCCCCAGACAGGGGTTGGAATGAAAAACTGTTTTTT
- | TRBJ1-1 | TRBV7-8 | - | CASSREGFTEAFF | TGTGCCAGCAGCAGAGAGGGATTCACTGAAGCTTTCTTT
- | TRBJ2-3 | TRBV15 | TRBD2 | CATSRDLAGADTQYF | TGTGCCACCAGCAGAGATCTAGCGGGGGCAGATACGCAGTATTTT